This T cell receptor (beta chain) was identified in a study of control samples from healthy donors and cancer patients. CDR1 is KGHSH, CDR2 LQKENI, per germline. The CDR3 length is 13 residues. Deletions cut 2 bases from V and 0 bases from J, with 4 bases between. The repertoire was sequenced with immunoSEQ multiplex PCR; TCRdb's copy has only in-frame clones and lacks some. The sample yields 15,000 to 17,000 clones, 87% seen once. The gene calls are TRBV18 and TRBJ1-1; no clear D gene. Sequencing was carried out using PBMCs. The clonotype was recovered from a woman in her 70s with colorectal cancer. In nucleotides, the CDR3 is TGTGCCAGCTCACCAGGGATGAACACTGAAGCTTTCTTT. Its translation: CASSPGMNTEAFF.